This T cell receptor (beta chain) was obtained from a study of graft-versus-host responses after intestinal transplantation (dated by TCRdb to the early 2020s). Regarding the complete study: The transplants that recipients got were multivisceral, liver-intestinal, or isolated intestinal. After intestinal transplantation, graft-versus-host and host-versus-graft alloreactive T cell clones were followed in the graft, circulation and bone marrow using bulk TCR-beta CDR3 sequencing. Samples from a few later patients were sequenced in-house on an Illumina MiSeq with MiXCR processing rather than by the commercial service. Alloreactive clones were identified by sequencing pre-transplant mixed lymphocyte reaction products and comparing these products with unstimulated pre-transplant donor and recipient T cells. Donor T cell macrochimerism was defined as a peak of at least 4% donor T cells among recipient peripheral blood mononuclear cells. All recipients received anti-thymocyte globulin induction followed by maintenance tacrolimus and steroids for around 3 years. The cohort enrolled about two dozen intestinal transplant recipients, one of whom was a retransplant, and 3 patients without pretransplant specimens were excluded.

General conclusions and limits of the study: Patients with donor T cell macrochimerism had high GvH to HvG T cell clonal ratios in their allografts. Early after transplant, declines in HvG clones were associated with peak levels of circulating GvH clones. Conclusions were limited by the relatively low number and heterogeneity of intestinal transplant patients. GvH clones were detected in recipient bone marrow, and some of these GvH clones were observed earlier in ileal mucosa or blood, consistent with an intestinal mucosal origin.

The sample's time point, from its label and the paper: cells obtained before transplantation from donor or recipient. CD3+CD4+ and CD3+CD8+ populations were FACS-sorted from unstimulated pre-transplant donor and recipient cells taken from spleen or lymph nodes. V is cut by 1 base and J by 6 bases, and the space between the germline ends is 10 bases. The CDR3 has 14 amino acids, counting the end cysteine and phenylalanine. The sequence is cut down to CDR3 DNA, 42 bases in frame from base 1. Looking up the germline V gene yields CDR1 MGHRA and CDR2 YSYEKL. Concerning this clone itself: Its antigen has not been determined. Base qualities are missing; no much larger clone stands one base away.

The library was built by means of the immunoSEQ multiplex PCR assay. For most patients, genomic DNA was isolated using the Qiagen DNeasy Blood and Tissue Kit and was shipped frozen to Adaptive Biotechnologies for TCR sequencing. For most patients, genomic DNA was subjected to high-throughput TCR-beta CDR3 sequencing by Adaptive Biotechnologies. Concerning the study's data processing: TCR sequencing data were retrieved from Adaptive's ImmunoSEQ software for some 17 patients, whereas three other patients were processed with MiXCR and VDJtools. To correct CD4 versus CD8 sorting errors, sequences present in both subsets at a frequency ratio below 5:1 were removed. CDR3 nucleotide sequences shared between donor and recipient were removed because their origin could not be assigned. To count as alloreactive, a clone needed at least 2-fold expansion over unstimulated cells and a minimum CFSE-low frequency of 0.002% (template counts) or 0.001% (read counts). Clones detected in sequenced pre-transplant spleen, lymph node, or MLR CFSE-low populations of the donor or recipient were defined as mappable. The cumulative frequency of alloreactive clones was calculated as a percentage of all sequences, weighted by copy number. This immuneACCESS table, as held by TCRdb, lists in-frame sequences with V and J called but not all clones. Of the missing ones, under half trace to an unresolved V gene in checked studies; the others have no known cause. V and J calls and clone size follow that table, whereas D and trimming were derived from the DNA. Recorded for this sample are tens of thousands of clones; roughly 90% of them occurred a single time. The leading ten clones occupy nearly 2.5% of the sample.

The sample here was unstimulated CD8+ T cells sorted from spleen or lymph node cells, taken before intestinal transplant. This TCR was recovered from a human donor who received an intestinal transplant. Recombination linked TRBV4-1 to TRBJ2-1, with TRBD2 as a weak D call on 5 bases. The CDR3 in this case is CASSQVEGSNEQFF. The nucleotide sequence reads TGCGCCAGCAGCCAAGTAGAGGGTAGCAATGAGCAGTTCTTC.